The text below deals with one T cell receptor beta chain. This entry belongs to a study of blood T cell repertoires in COVID-19. The overall study: Acute and convalescent COVID-19 samples came from the United States, Italy and Spain.

From germline, CDR1 is LNHDA and CDR2 SQIVND (reference sequence). J gave up 13 bases and V 5 bases, and 9 bases lay outside the gene matches. CDR3 length equals 13 residues. Libraries were prepared by immunoSEQ multiplex PCR; TCRdb keeps only in-frame clonotypes and omits some of them. This sample has 110,000 or so clones, with 75% to 90% found just once. The specimen was peripheral blood. This TCR was sampled from a woman aged 55-69 years with COVID-19, enrolled during active disease. The V and J genes are TRBV19 and TRBJ2-1; 9 nucleotides align to TRBD2. The CDR3 sequence is CASSGNSGGKQFF. CDR3 nucleotides: TGTGCCAGTAGTGGAAATAGCGGGGGCAAACAGTTCTTC.